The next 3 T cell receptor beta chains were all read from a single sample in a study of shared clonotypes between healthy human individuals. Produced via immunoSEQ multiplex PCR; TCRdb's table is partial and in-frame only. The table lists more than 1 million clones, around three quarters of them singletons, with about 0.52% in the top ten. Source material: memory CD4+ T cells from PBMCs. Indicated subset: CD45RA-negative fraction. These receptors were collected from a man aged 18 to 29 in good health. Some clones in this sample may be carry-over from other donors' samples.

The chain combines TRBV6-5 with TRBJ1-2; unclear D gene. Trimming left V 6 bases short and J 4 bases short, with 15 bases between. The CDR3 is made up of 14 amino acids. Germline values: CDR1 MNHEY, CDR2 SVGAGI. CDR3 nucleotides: TGTGCCAGCAGCCCCCGGGGAGGACGCTATGGCTACACCTTC. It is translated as CASSPRGGRYGYTF.

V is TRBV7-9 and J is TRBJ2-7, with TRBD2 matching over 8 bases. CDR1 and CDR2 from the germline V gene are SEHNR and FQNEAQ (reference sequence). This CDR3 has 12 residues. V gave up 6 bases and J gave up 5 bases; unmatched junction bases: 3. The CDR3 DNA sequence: TGTGCCAGCAGACGGGAGGGCGACGAGCAGTACTTC. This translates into CASRREGDEQYF. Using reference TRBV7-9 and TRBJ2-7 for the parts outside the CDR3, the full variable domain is DTGVSQNPRHKITKRGQNVTFRCDPISEHNRLYWYRQTLGQGPEFLTYFQNEAQLEKSRLLSDRFSAERPKGSFSTLEIQRTEQGDSAMYLCASRREGDEQYFGPGTRLTVT.

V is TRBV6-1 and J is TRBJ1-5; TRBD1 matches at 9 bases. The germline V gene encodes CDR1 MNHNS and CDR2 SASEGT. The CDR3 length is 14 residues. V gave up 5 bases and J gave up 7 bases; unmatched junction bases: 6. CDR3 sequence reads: CASSLTGGGQPQHF. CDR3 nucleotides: TGTGCCAGCAGTTTAACAGGGGGCGGACAGCCCCAGCATTTT.